This T cell receptor (beta chain) was identified in a study of Graves' ophthalmopathy and Graves' hyperthyroidism. Study as a whole: At the time of initial diagnosis and before any treatment, peripheral blood was collected. Regarding the study as a whole: Clonotypes were expanded in thyroid at above 0.001 frequency, and most also appeared in blood.

Additional autoimmune diseases, uncontrolled infections, pregnancy or lactation disqualified patients. Establishment of the diagnosis relied upon clinical symptoms, serum thyroxine, TRAb, thyroid ultrasound and orbital computed tomography. Germline-derived CDR1 and CDR2 are MDHEN and SYDVKM. This CDR3 has 14 residues. V was cut by 6 bases and J by 5 bases, with 17 bases left in between. This clonotype was recorded at least ten times. Its cognate antigen is unknown. Amplification of the TCR beta CDR3 regions used RNA transcripts (as template). HTBI primers were used in a first-round RT-PCR, which preceded a second-round multiplex PCR. TCRdb reprocessed the multiplex PCR reads via MiXCR and lists one record per CDR3 protein. The sample has some 410,000 distinct CDR3 sequences; over 20% are singletons.

This sequence was found in a woman in her late teens or twenties with stable Graves' hyperthyroidism. Sequencing input: peripheral blood. This chain joins TRBV28 and TRBJ2-7; possible D gene TRBD1, 6 bases. CDR3 sequence: CASSRTSGVNEQYF. The CDR3 DNA is TGTGCCAGCAGCCGTACGTCAGGGGTAAACGAGCAGTACTTC.